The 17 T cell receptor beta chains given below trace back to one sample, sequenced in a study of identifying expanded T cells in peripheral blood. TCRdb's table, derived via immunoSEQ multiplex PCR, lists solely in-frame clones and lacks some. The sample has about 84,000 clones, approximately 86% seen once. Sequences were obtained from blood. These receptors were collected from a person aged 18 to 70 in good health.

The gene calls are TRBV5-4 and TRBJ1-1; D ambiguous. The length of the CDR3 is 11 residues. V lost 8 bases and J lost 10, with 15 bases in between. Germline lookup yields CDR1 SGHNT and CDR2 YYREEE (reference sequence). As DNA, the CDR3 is TGTGCCAGACCCTCCCCGAATAGAGCTTTCTTT. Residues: CARPSPNRAFF. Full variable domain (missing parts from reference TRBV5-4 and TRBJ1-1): ETGVTQSPTHLIKTRGQQVTLRCSSQSGHNTVSWYQQALGQGPQFIFQYYREEENGRGNFPPRFSGLQFPNYSSELNVNALELDDSALYLCARPSPNRAFFGQGTRLTVV.

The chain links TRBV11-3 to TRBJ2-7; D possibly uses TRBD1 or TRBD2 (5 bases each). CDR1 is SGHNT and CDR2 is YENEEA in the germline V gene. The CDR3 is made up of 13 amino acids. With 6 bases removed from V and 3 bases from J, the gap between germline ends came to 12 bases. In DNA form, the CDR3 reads TGTGCCAGCAGTCGCTGGGACGGCTACGAGCAGTACTTC. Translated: CASSRWDGYEQYF.

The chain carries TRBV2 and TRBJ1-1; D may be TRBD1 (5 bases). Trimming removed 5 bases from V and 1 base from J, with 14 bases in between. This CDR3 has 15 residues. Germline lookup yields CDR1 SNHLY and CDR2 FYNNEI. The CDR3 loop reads CASSLGRQQNTEAFF. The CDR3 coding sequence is TGTGCCAGCAGTTTGGGGAGACAGCAGAACACTGAAGCTTTCTTT.

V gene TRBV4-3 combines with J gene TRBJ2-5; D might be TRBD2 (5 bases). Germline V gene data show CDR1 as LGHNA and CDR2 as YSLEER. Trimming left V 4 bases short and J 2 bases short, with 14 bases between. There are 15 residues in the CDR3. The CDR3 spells CASSLFRGNQETQYF. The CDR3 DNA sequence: TGCGCCAGCAGCCTATTCCGGGGAAATCAAGAGACCCAGTACTTC.

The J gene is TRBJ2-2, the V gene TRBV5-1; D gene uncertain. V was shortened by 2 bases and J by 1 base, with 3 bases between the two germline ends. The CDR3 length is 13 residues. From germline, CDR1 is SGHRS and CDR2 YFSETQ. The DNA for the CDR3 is TGCGCCAGCAGCTTAGGGAACACCGGGGAGCTGTTTTTT. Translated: CASSLGNTGELFF.

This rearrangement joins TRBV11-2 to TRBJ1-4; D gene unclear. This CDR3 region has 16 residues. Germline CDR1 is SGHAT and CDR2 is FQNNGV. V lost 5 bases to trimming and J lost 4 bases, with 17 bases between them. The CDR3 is CASSLFKPEFNEKLFF. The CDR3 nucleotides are TGTGCCAGCAGCCTTTTTAAACCAGAATTTAATGAAAAACTGTTTTTT. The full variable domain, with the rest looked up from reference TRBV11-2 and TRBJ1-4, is EAGVAQSPRYKIIEKRQSVAFWCNPISGHATLYWYQQILGQGPKLLIQFQNNGVVDDSQLPKDRFSAERLKGVDSTLKIQPAKLEDSAVYLCASSLFKPEFNEKLFFGSGTQLSVL.

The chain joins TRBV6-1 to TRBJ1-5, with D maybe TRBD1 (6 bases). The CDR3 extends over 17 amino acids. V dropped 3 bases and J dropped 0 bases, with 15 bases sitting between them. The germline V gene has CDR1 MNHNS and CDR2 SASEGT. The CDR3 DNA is TGTGCCAGCAGTGACAGGGGTACGGGATATAGCAATCAGCCCCAGCATTTT. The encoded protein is CASSDRGTGYSNQPQHF.

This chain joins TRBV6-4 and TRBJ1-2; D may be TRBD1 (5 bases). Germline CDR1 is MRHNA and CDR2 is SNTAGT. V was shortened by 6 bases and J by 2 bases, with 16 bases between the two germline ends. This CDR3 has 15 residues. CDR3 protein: CASSFGTGSNYGYTF. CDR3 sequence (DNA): TGTGCCAGCAGCTTCGGGACTGGTTCCAACTATGGCTACACCTTC.

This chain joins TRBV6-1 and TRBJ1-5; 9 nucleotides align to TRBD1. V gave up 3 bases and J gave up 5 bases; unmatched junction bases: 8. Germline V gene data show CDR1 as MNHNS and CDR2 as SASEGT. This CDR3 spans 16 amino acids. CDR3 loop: CASSELYRGLDQPQHF. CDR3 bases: TGTGCCAGCAGTGAGCTATACAGGGGGCTAGATCAGCCCCAGCATTTT.

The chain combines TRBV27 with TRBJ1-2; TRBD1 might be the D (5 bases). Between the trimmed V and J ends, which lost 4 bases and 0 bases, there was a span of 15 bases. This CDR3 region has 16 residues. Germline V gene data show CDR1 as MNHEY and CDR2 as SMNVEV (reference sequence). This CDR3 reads CASSSLGTEANYGYTF. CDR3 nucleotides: TGTGCCAGCAGTTCGCTTGGGACGGAAGCTAACTATGGCTACACCTTC.

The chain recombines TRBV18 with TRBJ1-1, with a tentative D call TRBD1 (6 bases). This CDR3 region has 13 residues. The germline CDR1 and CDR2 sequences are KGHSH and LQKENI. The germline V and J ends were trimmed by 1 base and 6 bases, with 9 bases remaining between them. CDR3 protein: CASSPRQGPEAFF. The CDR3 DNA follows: TGTGCCAGCTCACCACGGCAGGGGCCTGAAGCTTTCTTT.

DNA of the CDR3: TGTGCCAGCAGCAACACTGGAAACACCATATATTTT. Protein product: CASSNTGNTIYF. The chain is built from TRBV7-9 and TRBJ1-3; no firm D call. The CDR3 runs to 12 residues. The germline CDR1 and CDR2 sequences are SEHNR and FQNEAQ (reference sequence). Deletions cut 5 bases from V and 2 bases from J, with 4 bases between.

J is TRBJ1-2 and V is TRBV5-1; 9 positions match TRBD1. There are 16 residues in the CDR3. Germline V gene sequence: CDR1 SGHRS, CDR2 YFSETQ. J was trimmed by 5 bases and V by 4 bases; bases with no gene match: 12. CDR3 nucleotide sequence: TGCGCCAGCAGCGCACTTCCCGGGACAGGGTATTATGGCTACACCTTC. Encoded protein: CASSALPGTGYYGYTF.

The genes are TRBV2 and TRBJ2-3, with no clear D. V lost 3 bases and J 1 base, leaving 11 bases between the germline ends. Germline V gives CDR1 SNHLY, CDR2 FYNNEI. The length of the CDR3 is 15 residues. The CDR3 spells CASSDLAWGTDTQYF. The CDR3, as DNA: TGTGCCAGCAGTGATTTAGCCTGGGGCACAGATACGCAGTATTTT.

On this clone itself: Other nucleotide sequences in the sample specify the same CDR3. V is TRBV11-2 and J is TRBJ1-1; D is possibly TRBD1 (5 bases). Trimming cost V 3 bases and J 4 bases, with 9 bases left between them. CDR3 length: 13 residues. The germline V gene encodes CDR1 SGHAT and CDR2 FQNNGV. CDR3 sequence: CASSFTGRTEAFF. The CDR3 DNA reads TGTGCCAGCAGCTTTACGGGGCGCACTGAAGCTTTCTTT.

In nucleotides, the CDR3 is TGTGCCAGCAGGGGGGACAGAAATAATTCACCCCTCCACTTT. This codes for CASRGDRNNSPLHF. The chain uses TRBV6-5 and TRBJ1-6; 7 bases align to TRBD1. The CDR3 extends over 14 amino acids. Trimming took 6 bases from V and 5 from J; bases not matched to a gene: 4. Germline CDR1 reads MNHEY; CDR2 reads SVGAGI.

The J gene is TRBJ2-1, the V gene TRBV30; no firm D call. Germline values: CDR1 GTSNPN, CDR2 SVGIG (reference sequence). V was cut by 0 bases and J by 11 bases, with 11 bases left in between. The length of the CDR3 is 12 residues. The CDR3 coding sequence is TGTGCCTGGAGTGTAACCGGTCTTCAGCAGTTCTTC. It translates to CAWSVTGLQQFF.